The entry below gives a single TCR beta chain sequence along with its context. These data come from a study of blood T cells in healthy people across ages. Primed by a sample-barcoded 5' primer and a J-beta primer mix, a second PCR proceeded for roughly 6 to 12 cycles. TCRdb redid the calling of the 5' RACE reads with MiXCR, one entry per CDR3 protein. The repertoire holds approximately 790,000 distinct CDR3 sequences, with around 62% as singletons. This receptor was taken from a man aged 30 to 45 in good health. The specimen sequenced was blood.

The CDR3 sequence: CASSNPGQEETQYF. The DNA of the CDR3 is TGTGCCAGCAGCAATCCGGGACAGGAAGAGACCCAGTACTTC. The chain recombines TRBV6-2 or TRBV6-3 with TRBJ2-5, with 8 bases fitting TRBD1. The CDR3 has 14 amino acids. The trim removed 6 bases at V and 3 bases at J, leaving 6 bases unmatched. Germline V gene data show CDR1 as MNHEY and CDR2 as SVGEGT.